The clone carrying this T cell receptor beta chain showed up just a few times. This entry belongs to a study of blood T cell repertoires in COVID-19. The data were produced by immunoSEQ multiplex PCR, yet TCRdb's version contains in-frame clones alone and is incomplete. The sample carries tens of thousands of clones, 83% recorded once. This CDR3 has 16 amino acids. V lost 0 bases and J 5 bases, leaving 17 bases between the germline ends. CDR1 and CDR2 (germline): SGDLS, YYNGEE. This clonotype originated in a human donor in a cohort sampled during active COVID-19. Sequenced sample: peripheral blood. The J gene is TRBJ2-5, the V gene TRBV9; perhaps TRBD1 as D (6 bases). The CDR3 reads CASSVGPRGAGETQYF. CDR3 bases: TGTGCCAGCAGCGTAGGACCCAGGGGCGCTGGGGAGACCCAGTACTTC. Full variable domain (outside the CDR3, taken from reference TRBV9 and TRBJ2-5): DSGVTQTPKHLITATGQRVTLRCSPRSGDLSVYWYQQSLDQGLQFLIQYYNGEERAKGNILERFSAQQFPDLHSELNLSSLELGDSALYFCASSVGPRGAGETQYFGPGTRLLVL.